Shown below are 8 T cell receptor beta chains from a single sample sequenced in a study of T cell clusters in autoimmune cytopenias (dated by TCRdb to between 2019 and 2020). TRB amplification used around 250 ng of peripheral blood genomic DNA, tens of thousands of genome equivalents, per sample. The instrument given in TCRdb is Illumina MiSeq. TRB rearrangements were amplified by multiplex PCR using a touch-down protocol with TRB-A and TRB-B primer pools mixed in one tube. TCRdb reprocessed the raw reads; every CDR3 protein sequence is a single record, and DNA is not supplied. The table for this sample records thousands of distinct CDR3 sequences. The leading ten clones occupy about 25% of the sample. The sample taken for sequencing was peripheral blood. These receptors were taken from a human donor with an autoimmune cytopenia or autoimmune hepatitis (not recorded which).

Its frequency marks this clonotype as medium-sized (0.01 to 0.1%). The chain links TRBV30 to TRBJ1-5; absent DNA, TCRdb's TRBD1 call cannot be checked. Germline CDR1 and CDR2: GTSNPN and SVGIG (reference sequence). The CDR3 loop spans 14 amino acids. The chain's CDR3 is CAWSAGDSNQPQHF.

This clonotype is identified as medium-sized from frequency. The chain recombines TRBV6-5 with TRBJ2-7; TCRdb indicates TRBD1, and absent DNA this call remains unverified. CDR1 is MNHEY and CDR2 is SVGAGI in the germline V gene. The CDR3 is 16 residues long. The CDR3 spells CASRNAPSTVIYEQYF.

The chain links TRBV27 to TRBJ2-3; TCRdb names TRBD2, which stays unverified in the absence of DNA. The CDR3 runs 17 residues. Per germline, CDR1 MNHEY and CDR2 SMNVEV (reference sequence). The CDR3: CASSFGLAGGRTDTQYF.

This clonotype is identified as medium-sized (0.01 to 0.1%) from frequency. This chain's CDR3 is CASRGQGGQPQHF. V gene TRBV12-3 or TRBV12-4 combines with J gene TRBJ1-5; TCRdb selects TRBD1, and the lack of DNA leaves this call unchecked. This CDR3 spans 13 amino acids.

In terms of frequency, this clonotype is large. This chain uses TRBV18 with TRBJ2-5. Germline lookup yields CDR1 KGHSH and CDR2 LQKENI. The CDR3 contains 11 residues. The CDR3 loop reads CASSPTETQYF.

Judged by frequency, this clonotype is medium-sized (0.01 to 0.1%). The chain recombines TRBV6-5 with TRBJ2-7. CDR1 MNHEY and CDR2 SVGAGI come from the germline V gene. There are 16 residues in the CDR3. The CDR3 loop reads CASSYSRTPFSYEQYF.

The CDR3 here is CAISLDRHTEAFF. The rearrangement links TRBV10-3 to TRBJ1-1; the TCRdb D gene call, TRBD1, has no DNA to confirm it. The CDR3 totals 13 residues. Germline CDR1 reads ENHRY; CDR2 reads SYGVKD.

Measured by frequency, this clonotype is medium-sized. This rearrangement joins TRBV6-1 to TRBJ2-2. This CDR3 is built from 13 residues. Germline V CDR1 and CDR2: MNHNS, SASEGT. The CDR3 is CASSSMNTGELFF.